This paragraph reports one T cell receptor beta chain. The source of the sample is a study of blood T cell repertoires in COVID-19. About the study: Some COVID-19 samples were acute and others convalescent; all came from the United States, Italy and Spain.

Per the germline V gene, CDR1 is SGDLS and CDR2 is YYNGEE. The CDR3 sequence is 16 residues long. The ends lost 0 bases at V and 1 base at J; junction bases unmatched: 5. Authors' data handling: Amplification of reference gene primers provided the estimated nucleated cell counts. The table came from immunoSEQ multiplex PCR; TCRdb's copy has only in-frame clones and leaves some out. D and trimming were read from the DNA, whereas the V and J calls and clone size are those reported in that table. The table lists hundreds of thousands of clones, 85% to 90% of them singletons. The receptor comes from a woman between 18 and 29 years old with acute or convalescent COVID-19. The chain recombines TRBV9 with TRBJ2-3; TRBD2 agrees at 7 bases. Sequenced material: peripheral blood. The CDR3 loop reads CASSVGGGLGTDTQYF. Here the CDR3 DNA reads TGTGCCAGCAGCGTAGGGGGGGGTTTGGGCACAGATACGCAGTATTTT.